Below are 12 T cell receptor beta chains sequenced from a single sample in a study of blood T cell repertoires in COVID-19. Using immunoSEQ multiplex PCR, the repertoire was profiled, and TCRdb retains in-frame clones only, with some absent. The profile shows more than 250,000 clones, roughly 85% of them singletons. Sequencing input: PBMCs or T cells enriched from blood (not recorded which). The receptors shown here come from a man aged 30-40 years who had recovered from COVID-19.

J is TRBJ1-3 and V is TRBV13, with D perhaps matching TRBD1 (5 bases). V was shortened by 1 base and J by 5 bases, with 18 bases between the two germline ends. The length of the CDR3 is 17 residues. The germline gives CDR1 PRHDT, CDR2 FYEKMQ (reference sequence). The CDR3 reads CASSLVVGGAGRNTIYF. CDR3 nucleotides: TGTGCCAGCAGCTTAGTAGTCGGGGGTGCAGGGAGAAACACCATATATTTT.

The chain employs TRBV23-1 and TRBJ1-2, with TRBD1 as a possible D gene (6 bases). TRBV23-1 counts as an open reading frame of uncertain function. The V end lost 6 bases, the J end lost 2 bases, and 19 bases lay between the germline ends. This CDR3 comprises 16 residues. As DNA, the CDR3 is TGCGCCAGCAGAGACCCGAGGGGGAGTGGGAACTATGGCTACACCTTC. Amino acids: CASRDPRGSGNYGYTF.

V usage is TRBV18 and J usage is TRBJ1-1, with D possibly being TRBD1 (5 bases). Between the trimmed V and J ends, which lost 6 bases and 0 bases, there was a span of 14 bases. CDR1 is KGHSH and CDR2 is LQKENI in the germline V gene. The CDR3 is 15 amino acids. CDR3 in DNA: TGTGCCAGCTCTAAGGGACTTTTTATGAACACTGAAGCTTTCTTT. Translating gives CASSKGLFMNTEAFF.

This clone was counted between two and nine times. This rearrangement joins TRBV10-3 to TRBJ1-5; 7 nucleotides line up with TRBD1. CDR3 size: 14 residues. Per germline, CDR1 ENHRY and CDR2 SYGVKD. Trimming removed 8 bases from V and 5 bases from J; junction bases left unmatched: 9. CDR3 in amino acids: CAIGDRAGDQPQHF. The CDR3 nucleotides are TGTGCCATCGGGGACAGAGCCGGAGATCAGCCCCAGCATTTT.

V gene TRBV20-1 combines with J gene TRBJ1-3; D is unresolved. CDR3 length: 11 amino acids. Germline CDR1 DFQATT, CDR2 SNEGSKA (reference sequence). Deletions cut 8 bases from V and 0 bases from J, with 5 bases between. CDR3 sequence: CSRSSGNTIYF. The CDR3 nucleotides are TGCAGTCGGTCCTCTGGAAACACCATATATTTT.

This clone was seen only once. V and J are TRBV7-2 and TRBJ2-5; D is ambiguous. The CDR3 totals 13 residues. The V gene lost 2 bases and the J gene lost 2 bases, with 6 bases spanning the gap. Per the germline V gene, CDR1 is SGHTA and CDR2 is FQGNSA. The CDR3 DNA is TGTGCCAGCAGCTTAAACCAGCAAGAGACCCAGTACTTC. Translation gives CASSLNQQETQYF. Full variable domain (missing parts from reference TRBV7-2 and TRBJ2-5): GAGVSQSPSNKVTEKGKDVELRCDPISGHTALYWYRQSLGQGLEFLIYFQGNSAPDKSGLPSDRFSAERTGGSVSTLTIQRTQQEDSAVYLCASSLNQQETQYFGPGTRLLVL.

On this clone: One end of the junction is discordant with germline, which a read error may explain. This chain uses TRBV7-9 with TRBJ2-3; no definite D call. Per germline, CDR1 SEHNR and CDR2 FQNEAQ (reference sequence). This CDR3 is built from 12 residues. This chain's CDR3 is CASSLGDTQKYF. CDR3 nucleotides: TGTGCCAGCAGTTTAGGTGACACCCAAAAGTATTTT.

V and J are TRBV19 and TRBJ2-1; 8 nucleotides agree with TRBD1. Trimming removed 4 bases from V and 3 bases from J; junction bases left unmatched: 5. Per germline, CDR1 LNHDA and CDR2 SQIVND (reference sequence). CDR3 length: 15 residues. The CDR3 is CASSNGQGFYNEQFF. CDR3 bases: TGTGCCAGTAGTAATGGACAGGGATTCTACAATGAGCAGTTCTTC.

This chain links TRBV2 with TRBJ1-1; 7 bases match TRBD1. The CDR3 spans 14 residues. CDR1 and CDR2 from the germline V gene are SNHLY and FYNNEI. Germline trimming cut 7 bases from V and 6 bases from J; bases unmatched to any gene: 11. CDR3 in amino acids: CASNPAQGYPEAFF. DNA for the CDR3: TGTGCCAGCAACCCGGCACAGGGGTATCCTGAAGCTTTCTTT.

This clone came up once. The V call is TRBV9, the J call TRBJ2-5, with 12 bases identical to TRBD2. CDR1 is SGDLS and CDR2 is YYNGEE in the germline V gene. Trimming took 3 bases from V and 2 from J; bases not matched to a gene: 11. This CDR3 spans 18 amino acids. In nucleotides, the CDR3 is TGTGCCAGCAGCGAACGACTAGCGGGGGCCCCGGGGCAAGAGACCCAGTACTTC. Its translation: CASSERLAGAPGQETQYF.

V is TRBV5-1 and J is TRBJ2-1; D may be TRBD1 (5 bases). The germline CDR1 and CDR2 sequences are SGHRS and YFSETQ. The CDR3 spans 13 residues. V lost 4 bases and J 6 bases, leaving 11 bases between the germline ends. CDR3 DNA sequence: TGCGCCAGCAGCGTCCAGGGTGCCAATGAGCAGTTCTTC. This sequence encodes CASSVQGANEQFF.

This clone has more than one count but fewer than ten. The J gene is TRBJ1-6, the V gene TRBV11-2; 9 positions match TRBD1. This CDR3 spans 15 amino acids. V was pared by 1 base and J by 8 bases, with 3 bases of the junction left unmatched. Germline-derived CDR1 and CDR2 are SGHAT and FQNNGV. The CDR3 DNA reads as TGTGCCAGCAGCTTAGGGACAGGGGTATATTCACCCCTCCACTTT. Protein sequence: CASSLGTGVYSPLHF.